The sequence of this TCR beta chain was determined in a study of T cells in Graves' hyperthyroidism and ophthalmopathy. Authors of the study amplified TCR beta CDR3 regions from RNA transcripts. A first-round RT-PCR of the TCR CDR3 used the HTBI primer set. TCRdb re-called the multiplex PCR reads through MiXCR, storing one row per CDR3 protein. The sample gives 400,000 to 500,000 distinct CDR3 sequences, about 15% of which show up once; 13% is in the top ten. Germline trimming cut 3 bases from V and 3 bases from J; bases unmatched to any gene: 9. This CDR3 has 17 amino acids. CDR1 and CDR2 from the germline V gene are KGHSH and LQKENI. Active moderate-to-severe ophthalmopathy, Clinical Activity Score at least 3, NOSPECS at least 4, under 3 months' duration. Used for diagnoses were clinical symptoms, serum thyroxine and TRAb, thyroid ultrasound and orbital computed tomography. The PBMCs were sourced from fresh peripheral blood (about 10 ml).

The genes are TRBV18 and TRBJ2-7, with 12 bases that match TRBD1. This clonotype was sampled from a man aged 18 to 29 with Graves' ophthalmopathy. Material: blood. The CDR3 sequence: CASSPIPGTGGLYEQYF. CDR3 DNA sequence: TGTGCCAGCTCACCGATTCCCGGGACAGGGGGCCTCTACGAGCAGTACTTC.